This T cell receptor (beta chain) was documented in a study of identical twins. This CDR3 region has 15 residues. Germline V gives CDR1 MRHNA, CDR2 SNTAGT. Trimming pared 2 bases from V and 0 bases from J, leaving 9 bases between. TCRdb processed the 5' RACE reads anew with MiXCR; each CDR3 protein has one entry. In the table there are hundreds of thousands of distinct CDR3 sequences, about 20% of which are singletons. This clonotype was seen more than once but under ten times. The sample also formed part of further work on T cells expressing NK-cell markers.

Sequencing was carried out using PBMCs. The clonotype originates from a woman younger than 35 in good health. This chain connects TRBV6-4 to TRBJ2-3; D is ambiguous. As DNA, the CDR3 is TGTGCCAGCAGTGACAAAGGGTCCAGCACAGATACGCAGTATTTT. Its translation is CASSDKGSSTDTQYF.